What follows is one T cell receptor beta chain and its context. The sample comes from a study of blood T cell repertoires in COVID-19. Repertoires were generated with immunoSEQ multiplex PCR, while TCRdb's copy carries only in-frame clones and drops some. The sample consists of over 200,000 clones, approximately 83% of them appearing once. CDR1 is SGHTA and CDR2 is FQGTGA in the germline V gene. The CDR3 spans 15 residues. The V end lost 0 bases, the J end lost 0 bases, and 8 bases lay between the germline ends. The sequenced sample was peripheral blood. The sequence was collected from a man aged 50 to 59 with active or convalescent COVID-19. The chain uses TRBV7-3 and TRBJ1-1, with no clear D. As DNA, the CDR3 is TGTGCCAGCAGCTTAACGGCGGATTTGAACACTGAAGCTTTCTTT. Translation gives CASSLTADLNTEAFF. Based on the CDR3 plus reference TRBV7-3 and TRBJ1-1, the full variable domain is GAGVSQTPSNKVTEKGKYVELRCDPISGHTALYWYRQSLGQGPEFLIYFQGTGAADDSGLPNDRFFAVRPEGSVSTLKIQRTERGDSAVYLCASSLTADLNTEAFFGQGTRLTVV.